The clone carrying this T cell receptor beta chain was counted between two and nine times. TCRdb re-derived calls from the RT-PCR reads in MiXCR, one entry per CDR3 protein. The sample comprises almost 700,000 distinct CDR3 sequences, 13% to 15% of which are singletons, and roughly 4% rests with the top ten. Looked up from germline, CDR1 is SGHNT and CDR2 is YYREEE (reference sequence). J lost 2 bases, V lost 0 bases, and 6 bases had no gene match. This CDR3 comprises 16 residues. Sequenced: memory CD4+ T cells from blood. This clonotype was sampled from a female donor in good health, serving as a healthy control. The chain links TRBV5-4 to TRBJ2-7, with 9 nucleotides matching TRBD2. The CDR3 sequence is CASSLGVAGDPYEQYF. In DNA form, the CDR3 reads TGTGCCAGCAGCTTGGGGGTAGCGGGGGACCCCTACGAGCAGTACTTC.